This entry lists 31 T cell receptor beta chains sequenced from one sample in a study of blood T cells in healthy people across ages. With a J-beta primer mix and a sample-barcoded 5' primer, a second PCR ran 7 to 11 cycles. MiXCR, run by TCRdb on the 5' RACE reads, gives a single entry per CDR3 protein. The sample includes 600,000 to 800,000 distinct CDR3 sequences, roughly 21% of them seen just once. Sequenced sample: blood. These receptors all stem from a man in his sixties or seventies in good health.

The V gene is TRBV30, the J gene TRBJ2-1, with TRBD1 matching over 12 bases. The J segment lost 7 bases and the V segment lost 0 bases, leaving 4 bases of the junction unmatched. Germline lookup yields CDR1 GTSNPN and CDR2 SVGIG (reference sequence). The CDR3 consists of 15 residues. In nucleotides, the CDR3 is TGTGCCTGGAGTGTGGGACAGGGGGCTTTGAATGAGCAGTTCTTC. Translation: CAWSVGQGALNEQFF.

The V call is TRBV10-3, the J call TRBJ1-4; D gene uncertain. Germline CDR1 ENHRY, CDR2 SYGVKD. V dropped 0 bases and J dropped 2 bases, with 10 bases sitting between them. The CDR3 loop spans 16 amino acids. CDR3 residues: CAISESVGATNEKLFF. The DNA for the CDR3 is TGTGCCATCAGTGAGTCGGTGGGTGCGACTAATGAAAAACTGTTTTTT.

The J gene is TRBJ1-5, the V gene TRBV2; D unclear. Germline V lookup: CDR1 SNHLY, CDR2 FYNNEI. This CDR3 contains 18 residues. V lost 1 base and J 2 bases, leaving 18 bases between the germline ends. The CDR3 coding sequence is TGTGCCAGCAGTGAAGGTTGGCTAACCGGTGGGGGCAATCAGCCCCAGCATTTT. It translates to CASSEGWLTGGGNQPQHF.

This chain joins TRBV14 and TRBJ2-1, with D uncertain. CDR1 is SGHDN and CDR2 is FVKESK in the germline V gene. Trimming removed 4 bases at V and 0 bases at J, with 10 bases between. CDR3 length: 15 residues. CDR3 amino acids: CASSPPEFSYNEQFF. The CDR3 nucleotides read TGTGCCAGCAGCCCCCCCGAGTTCTCCTACAATGAGCAGTTCTTC.

This clonotype was observed a few times. This chain connects TRBV7-3 to TRBJ2-3; unclear D gene. The CDR3 is 15 residues long. Germline V CDR1 and CDR2: SGHTA, FQGTGA. Trimming removed 1 base from V and 0 bases from J, with 8 bases in between. The CDR3 DNA sequence: TGTGCCAGCAGCTTAAACGGGCTAAGCACAGATACGCAGTATTTT. As protein: CASSLNGLSTDTQYF.

This clonotype turned up a few times. No conserved phenylalanine or tryptophan is present at the end of the CDR3, so a read error is the likely explanation. The rearrangement links TRBV4-1 to TRBJ2-1, with TRBD2 identical over 11 bases. Germline CDR1 reads MGHRA; CDR2 reads YSYEKL. This CDR3 has 18 amino acids. After removal of 0 bases from V and 3 bases from J, the junction contained 7 bases not matched to a gene. CDR3 bases: TGCGCCAGCAGCCAAGACCTGGGACTAGCGGCCGACTACAATGAGCAGTTCCTC. Amino acids: CASSQDLGLAADYNEQFL.

The table lists this clonotype with many counts. The chain recombines TRBV6-2 or TRBV6-3 with TRBJ1-5; 8 positions agree with TRBD1. The CDR3 runs to 14 residues. Losses at the gene ends were 7 bases for V and 6 bases for J; bases not matched to a gene: 8. The germline gives CDR1 MNHEY, CDR2 SVGEGT. The CDR3 DNA reads TGTGCCAGCAATTTGGACAGGGCTGTTCAGCCCCAGCATTTT. Residues: CASNLDRAVQPQHF.

There are a few counts of this clonotype. This chain joins TRBV4-3 and TRBJ2-1; 9 bases map to TRBD2. CDR3 size: 15 residues. CDR1 and CDR2 from the germline V gene are LGHNA and YSLEER. V lost 2 bases to trimming and J lost 6 bases; unmatched junction nucleotides: 5. CDR3 DNA sequence: TGCGCCAGCAGCCAACGGACTAGCGACCGCAATGAGCAGTTCTTC. It yields the protein CASSQRTSDRNEQFF.

This clonotype has more than one count but fewer than ten. The rearrangement uses TRBV20-1 and TRBJ2-7; TRBD1 agrees at 7 bases. V shed 5 bases and J 2 bases; nucleotides not matched to a gene: 6. Germline CDR1 and CDR2: DFQATT and SNEGSKA (reference sequence). The CDR3 contains 13 residues. CDR3 amino acids: CSAGTASPYEQYF. CDR3 sequence (DNA): TGCAGTGCTGGGACAGCTTCCCCCTACGAGCAGTACTTC.

This rearrangement joins TRBV5-8 to TRBJ2-4; perhaps TRBD2 as D (7 bases). The germline gives CDR1 SGHTS, CDR2 YDEGEE. The V gene lost 2 bases and the J gene lost 4 bases, with 13 bases spanning the gap. The CDR3 has 15 amino acids. The CDR3 DNA sequence: TGTGCCAGCAGCTTATCGGGGGGCGAAAAAAACATTCAGTACTTC. Its protein product is CASSLSGGEKNIQYF.

In its sample, this clonotype was seen many times. The V gene is TRBV12-3 or TRBV12-4, the J gene TRBJ1-4; D remains unclear. This CDR3 comprises 14 residues. The germline V and J ends were trimmed by 4 bases and 0 bases, with 6 bases remaining between them. The CDR3 sequence is CASSSPTTNEKLFF. Written as DNA, the CDR3 is TGTGCCAGCAGTTCCCCAACAACTAATGAAAAACTGTTTTTT.

This clonotype was observed at least ten times. The V call is TRBV12-3 or TRBV12-4, the J call TRBJ2-7; D might be TRBD1 (6 bases). Trimming cost V 6 bases and J 0 bases, with 12 bases left between them. The CDR3 contains 14 residues. CDR3 amino acids: CASRPGHGSYEQYF. For the CDR3, the DNA is TGTGCCAGCAGGCCGGGACATGGCTCCTACGAGCAGTACTTC.

The chain joins TRBV18 to TRBJ2-1, with 11 bases identical to TRBD2. Per germline, CDR1 KGHSH and CDR2 LQKENI. The CDR3 contains 17 residues. V shed 3 bases and J 6 bases; nucleotides not matched to a gene: 10. In DNA form, the CDR3 reads TGTGCCAGCTCACCTACTAGCGGGAGAACTTTGGGCAATGAGCAGTTCTTC. It translates to CASSPTSGRTLGNEQFF. Filled out from reference TRBV18 and TRBJ2-1, the complete variable domain reads NAGVMQNPRHLVRRRGQEARLRCSPMKGHSHVYWYRQLPEEGLKFMVYLQKENIIDESGMPKERFSAEFPKEGPSILRIQQVVRGDSAAYFCASSPTSGRTLGNEQFFGPGTRLTVL.

This clonotype was found a few times. The V and J genes are TRBV4-1 and TRBJ2-3; maybe TRBD1 (5 bases). CDR1 is MGHRA and CDR2 is YSYEKL in the germline V gene. V gave up 4 bases and J gave up 0 bases, with 11 bases separating them. The CDR3 contains 15 residues. The CDR3 region has the DNA TGCGCCAGCAGCCTCCTCAGGGTCAGCACAGATACGCAGTATTTT. Its protein is CASSLLRVSTDTQYF.

The chain couples TRBV27 to TRBJ2-4; tentative D call: TRBD1 (5 bases). Germline V gene lookup returns CDR1 MNHEY and CDR2 SMNVEV (reference sequence). The CDR3 has 19 amino acids. V was cut by 3 bases and J by 0 bases, with 21 bases left in between. The CDR3 spells CASSLSWTPVLLAKNIQYF. In DNA, the CDR3 is TGTGCCAGCAGTTTGTCCTGGACACCGGTCCTCCTAGCCAAAAACATTCAGTACTTC.

This clonotype was detected a few times. V usage is TRBV6-1 and J usage is TRBJ2-5; D is tentatively TRBD1 or TRBD2 (5 bases each). The assigned J gene may be wrong: the sequence end matches TRBJ2-1 better. The CDR3 totals 18 residues. Germline V gene sequence: CDR1 MNHNS, CDR2 SASEGT. The CDR3 region has the DNA TGTGCCAGCAGTGAACAGGGAATGAGGGTTTGGGGTAATAATGAGCAGTTCTTC. Its protein product is CASSEQGMRVWGNNEQFF.

This clonotype showed up many times. The DNA of the CDR3 is TGTGCCATCAGTGATTCTGTCAGCAATCCAGAGCAGTACTTC. This encodes CAISDSVSNPEQYF. The chain joins TRBV10-3 to TRBJ2-7; D is unclear. Germline values: CDR1 ENHRY, CDR2 SYGVKD. Trimming shortened V by 3 bases and J by 7 bases, and 16 bases separated the two germline ends. The CDR3 runs to 14 residues.

Only a few counts were recorded for this clonotype. The genes are TRBV9 and TRBJ2-5, with a possible D match to TRBD2 (6 bases). The germline CDR1 and CDR2 sequences are SGDLS and YYNGEE. V shed 0 bases and J shed 0 bases, with 6 bases lying between them. The CDR3 has 14 residues. The CDR3 spells CASSVGDYQETQYF. The CDR3 DNA sequence: TGTGCCAGCAGCGTAGGGGACTACCAAGAGACCCAGTACTTC.

This clonotype was observed many times. The chain links TRBV11-2 to TRBJ2-5, with 9 bases aligning to TRBD1. This CDR3 comprises 17 residues. Trimming took 5 bases from V and 5 from J; bases not matched to a gene: 15. The germline gives CDR1 SGHAT, CDR2 FQNNGV. The CDR3 protein is CASSATTLGTGTETQYF. The DNA for the CDR3 is TGTGCCAGCAGCGCAACGACTCTCGGGACAGGGACCGAGACCCAGTACTTC. Full variable domain (remainder filled in from reference TRBV11-2 and TRBJ2-5): EAGVAQSPRYKIIEKRQSVAFWCNPISGHATLYWYQQILGQGPKLLIQFQNNGVVDDSQLPKDRFSAERLKGVDSTLKIQPAKLEDSAVYLCASSATTLGTGTETQYFGPGTRLLVL.

This chain connects TRBV24-1 to TRBJ2-3; D remains ambiguous. Between the trimmed V and J ends, which lost 4 bases and 6 bases, there was a span of 4 bases. The CDR3 consists of 11 residues. Germline CDR1 KGHDR, CDR2 SFDVKD. CDR3 nucleotides: TGTGCCACCAGTGAAGGTGATACGCAGTATTTT. It encodes CATSEGDTQYF.

The chain carries TRBV20-1 and TRBJ2-1; 11 bases match TRBD2. There are 15 residues in the CDR3. After removal of 6 bases from V and 0 bases from J, the junction contained 4 bases not matched to a gene. Germline loops: CDR1 DFQATT, CDR2 SNEGSKA (reference sequence). CDR3 DNA sequence: TGCAGTGCACTAGCGGGGGACAGCTCCTACAATGAGCAGTTCTTC. Translation: CSALAGDSSYNEQFF.

This clonotype occurred a few times. A much larger clonotype is one base distant, so this may be a read error. The CDR3 loop is CASSRTGGTYEQYF. CDR3 in DNA: TGTGCCAGCAGCCGTACAGGGGGCACCTACGAGCAGTACTTC. This rearrangement joins TRBV7-9 to TRBJ2-7, with 9 bases lining up with TRBD1. With 5 bases clipped from V and 2 bases from J, the junction kept 4 bases outside the gene matches. This CDR3 has 14 amino acids. Germline V CDR1 and CDR2: SEHNR, FQNEAQ (reference sequence).

This clonotype was picked up a small number of times. This chain joins TRBV12-5 and TRBJ2-5; 14 bases are a match to TRBD2. Germline lookup yields CDR1 LGHNT and CDR2 FRNRAP. V dropped 5 bases and J dropped 2; count of bases not matched to a gene: 4. This CDR3 contains 16 residues. The CDR3 protein is CASGPGLAGGQETQYF. CDR3 in DNA: TGTGCTAGTGGTCCCGGACTAGCGGGAGGACAAGAGACCCAGTACTTC.

The V call is TRBV11-1, the J call TRBJ2-1; D is unresolved. Trimming left V 5 bases short and J 0 bases short, with 11 bases between. This CDR3 is 15 amino acids long. The germline V gene has CDR1 SGHAT and CDR2 FQDESV (reference sequence). The CDR3 is CASSPSQSSYNEQFF. Written as DNA, the CDR3 is TGTGCCAGCAGCCCTAGTCAGAGCTCCTACAATGAGCAGTTCTTC.

This chain uses TRBV5-1 with TRBJ2-5; TRBD1 matches at 8 bases. This CDR3 region has 16 residues. Germline CDR1 is SGHRS and CDR2 is YFSETQ. The V segment lost 1 base and the J segment 5 bases; nucleotides outside the gene matches: 10. CDR3 residues: CASSLIGQGVGETQYF. The CDR3 region has the DNA TGCGCCAGCAGCTTGATAGGACAGGGAGTTGGGGAGACCCAGTACTTC.

The V and J genes are TRBV6-2 or TRBV6-3 and TRBJ2-5; D gene unclear. This CDR3 has 12 amino acids. Germline V gene lookup returns CDR1 MNHEY and CDR2 SVGEGT. Trimming removed 6 bases at V and 7 bases at J, with 12 bases between. CDR3 DNA sequence: TGTGCCAGCAGACCTCCCCACGGGACCCAGTACTTC. Translating it yields CASRPPHGTQYF.

This clonotype was seen a handful of times. V is TRBV29-1 and J is TRBJ2-3; TRBD1 matches at 9 bases. Germline CDR1 and CDR2: SQVTM and ANQGSEA. Trimming at V came to 4 bases and at J to 6 bases, leaving 2 bases not matched to a gene. This CDR3 contains 12 residues. CDR3 bases: TGCAGCGTTGGGGACAGGGATGATACGCAGTATTTT. Translated, it gives CSVGDRDDTQYF.

This clonotype was counted a few times. V usage is TRBV5-1 and J usage is TRBJ2-4; 7 positions match TRBD1. The length of the CDR3 is 15 residues. The trim removed 2 bases at V and 5 bases at J, leaving 7 bases unmatched. Germline assignment: CDR1 SGHRS and CDR2 YFSETQ. CDR3 coding DNA: TGCGCCAGCAGCTTAGGACAGGCCGGCGAAAACATTCAGTACTTC. This gives the protein CASSLGQAGENIQYF.

Written as DNA, the CDR3 is TGTGCCAGCAGCAATAGGGCGGCAGGACAGAAAGAGACCCAGTACTTC. Translated, it gives CASSNRAAGQKETQYF. The chain links TRBV7-8 to TRBJ2-5, with D possibly TRBD1 on 6 matching bases. The CDR3 loop spans 16 amino acids. Looked up from germline, CDR1 is SGHVS and CDR2 is FQNEAQ. Between the trimmed V and J ends, which lost 5 bases and 3 bases, there was a span of 19 bases.

V gene TRBV14 combines with J gene TRBJ2-2; 9 nucleotides match TRBD1. This CDR3 comprises 15 residues. V was pared by 5 bases and J by 6 bases, with 7 bases of the junction left unmatched. Germline CDR1 is SGHDN and CDR2 is FVKESK. CDR3 sequence: CASSAGTGWSGELFF. Written as DNA, the CDR3 is TGTGCCAGCAGCGCCGGGACAGGGTGGTCCGGGGAGCTGTTTTTT.

This clonotype was seen a handful of times. The chain carries TRBV6-1 and TRBJ2-1, with a tentative D call TRBD2 (5 bases). Germline V CDR1 and CDR2: MNHNS, SASEGT. Trimming took off 4 bases at V and 1 base at J, with 14 bases between the two ends. The CDR3 has 16 residues. As DNA, the CDR3 is TGTGCCAGCAGTGCCAGAGAGCGGAGTTCCTACAATGAGCAGTTCTTC. Translated, it gives CASSARERSSYNEQFF.